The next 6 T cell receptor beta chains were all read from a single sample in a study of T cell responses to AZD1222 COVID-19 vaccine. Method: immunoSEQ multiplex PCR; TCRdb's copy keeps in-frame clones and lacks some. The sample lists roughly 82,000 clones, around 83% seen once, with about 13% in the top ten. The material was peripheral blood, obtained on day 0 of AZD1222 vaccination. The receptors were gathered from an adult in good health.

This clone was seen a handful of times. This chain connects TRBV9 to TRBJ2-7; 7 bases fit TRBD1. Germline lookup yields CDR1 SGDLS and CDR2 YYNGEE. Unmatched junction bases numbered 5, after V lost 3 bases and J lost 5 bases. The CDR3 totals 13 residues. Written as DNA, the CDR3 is TGTGCCAGCAGCGAATTTACAGGGGACGAGCAGTACTTC. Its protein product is CASSEFTGDEQYF.

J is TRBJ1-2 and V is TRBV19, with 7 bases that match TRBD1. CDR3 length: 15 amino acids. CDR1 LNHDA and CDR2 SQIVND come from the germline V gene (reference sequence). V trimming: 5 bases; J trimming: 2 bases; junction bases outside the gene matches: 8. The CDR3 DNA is TGTGCCAGTAGTGCCCCTAGAGGGGGCAACTATGGCTACACCTTC. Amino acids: CASSAPRGGNYGYTF.

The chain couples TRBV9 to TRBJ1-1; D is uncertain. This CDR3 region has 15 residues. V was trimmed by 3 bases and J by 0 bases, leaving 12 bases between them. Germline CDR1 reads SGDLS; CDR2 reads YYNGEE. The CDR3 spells CASSGSLTVNTEAFF. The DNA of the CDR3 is TGTGCCAGCAGCGGAAGTCTAACAGTGAACACTGAAGCTTTCTTT.

The CDR3 DNA sequence: TGTGCCAGCAGCAAGTTTAGCTCCTACGAGCAGTACTTC. Protein product: CASSKFSSYEQYF. V usage is TRBV6-5 and J usage is TRBJ2-7; D unresolved. This CDR3 spans 13 amino acids. V was pared by 6 bases and J by 0 bases, with 9 bases between. Germline assignment: CDR1 MNHEY and CDR2 SVGAGI.

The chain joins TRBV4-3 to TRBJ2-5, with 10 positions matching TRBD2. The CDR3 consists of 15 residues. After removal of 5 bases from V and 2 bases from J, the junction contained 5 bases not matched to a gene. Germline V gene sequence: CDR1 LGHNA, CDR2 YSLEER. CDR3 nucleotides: TGCGCCAGCAGCACCCAAGCGGGGGGGCAAGAGACCCAGTACTTC. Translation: CASSTQAGGQETQYF.

CDR3 region: CASTRRRDIQETQYF. The CDR3 DNA reads TGTGCCAGCACCCGCAGGCGGGACATTCAAGAGACCCAGTACTTC. The chain couples TRBV6-5 to TRBJ2-5; D is perhaps TRBD1 or TRBD2 (6 bases each). Germline V gene data show CDR1 as MNHEY and CDR2 as SVGAGI. The CDR3 has 15 amino acids. V lost 7 bases and J lost 2, with 17 bases in between.